This T cell receptor beta chain was captured in a study of identical twins. Study conclusions and caveats: Because invariant MAIT and iNKT cells could be present, zero-insertion analyses could be partly confounded. Abundant beta clonotypes from cord blood bore fewer insertions; memory repertoires lacked this pattern.

TCRdb used MiXCR to reprocess the 5' RACE reads, holding one entry per CDR3 protein. This sample has hundreds of thousands of distinct CDR3 sequences, with around 10% found just once. This clonotype was recorded a few times. The antigen is not known. The V gene's germline CDR1 is LNHNV and CDR2 YYDKDF (reference sequence). Trimming cost V 5 bases and J 3 bases; bases outside gene matches: 10. The CDR3 spans 15 residues. Sequenced material: memory (CD45RO+) T cells sorted from blood. The chain has TRBV15 and TRBJ2-7, with TRBD1 matching 7 bases. This receptor was obtained from a woman aged 18-29 years in good health. This CDR3 is CATSQGRGTFYEQYF. CDR3 DNA: TGTGCCACCAGCCAAGGCAGGGGGACCTTCTACGAGCAGTACTTC.